This passage covers 24 T cell receptor beta chains from one sample sequenced in a study of CD8 T cells in Susac syndrome. cDNA came from around 0.5 to 1 ug RNA primed by random hexamers. TCRdb called the immunoSEQ multiplex PCR reads again in MiXCR, with one record for every CDR3 protein. The table lists fewer than 85,000 distinct CDR3 sequences, approximately 95% of them singletons. Sequencing was performed on CD8+ T cells from PBMCs. These receptors came from a human donor with Susac syndrome.

The gene calls are TRBV30 and TRBJ1-1; D is unclear. The CDR3 runs to 11 residues. Trimming removed 8 bases at V and 5 bases at J, with 12 bases between. CDR1 and CDR2 from the germline V gene are GTSNPN and SVGIG (reference sequence). The CDR3 reads CARRLGTEAFF. DNA of the CDR3: TGTGCCCGACGACTTGGAACTGAAGCTTTCTTT.

This clonotype was recorded only once. The chain links TRBV12-3 or TRBV12-4 to TRBJ2-7; a weak D match, TRBD1 (5 bases). The V end lost 2 bases, the J end lost 6 bases, and 14 bases lay between the germline ends. This CDR3 has 14 residues. The CDR3 loop reads CASSLQGLFGEQYF. For the CDR3, the DNA is TGTGCCAGCAGTTTACAGGGTCTCTTTGGCGAGCAGTACTTC.

The chain is built from TRBV27 and TRBJ2-7, with 7 bases lining up with TRBD2. CDR1 and CDR2 from the germline V gene are MNHEY and SMNVEV (reference sequence). The CDR3 extends over 13 amino acids. The V and J ends lost 6 bases and 5 bases, in that order; junction bases with no gene match: 7. The CDR3 sequence is CASRPRGMDEQYF. The CDR3 DNA reads as TGTGCCAGCAGACCGCGGGGGATGGACGAGCAGTACTTC.

The chain has TRBV5-1 and TRBJ2-1, with TRBD2 as a possible D gene (6 bases). V lost 3 bases and J lost 8, with 15 bases in between. The CDR3 length is 14 residues. The germline V gene encodes CDR1 SGHRS and CDR2 YFSETQ. CDR3: CASSYRLDADEQFF. In DNA, the CDR3 is TGCGCCAGCAGCTACAGACTAGACGCGGATGAGCAGTTCTTC.

This sequence joins TRBV20-1 and TRBJ2-7, with D hard to call. The V and J ends lost 0 bases and 0 bases respectively, with 18 bases between them. Germline loops: CDR1 DFQATT, CDR2 SNEGSKA (reference sequence). The CDR3 covers 17 residues. CDR3 nucleotide sequence: TGCAGTGCTAGAGAAGTAGCAGGAAATCCTTACTCCTACGAGCAGTACTTC. It encodes CSAREVAGNPYSYEQYF.

The count of this clonotype is one. The chain has TRBV6-2 or TRBV6-3 and TRBJ2-1; tentatively, D is TRBD2 (6 bases). The germline V gene has CDR1 MNHEY and CDR2 SVGEGT. This CDR3 is 14 amino acids long. The V end was cut by 2 bases, the J end by 7 bases, with 12 bases between. The CDR3, as DNA: TGTGCCAGCAGTTACGGGACGGAGGGGAATGAGCAGTTCTTC. Translation: CASSYGTEGNEQFF.

CDR3: CASSLGGFEETQYF. The CDR3 DNA is TGCGCCAGCAGCTTGGGGGGTTTCGAAGAGACCCAGTACTTC. This rearrangement joins TRBV5-1 to TRBJ2-5; D is undetermined. This CDR3 is 14 amino acids long. In germline, CDR1 is SGHRS, CDR2 YFSETQ. V was cut by 0 bases and J by 3 bases, with 9 bases left in between.

The chain is built from TRBV12-3 or TRBV12-4 and TRBJ1-1, with D perhaps TRBD1 (6 bases). The length of the CDR3 is 13 residues. V gave up 3 bases and J gave up 7 bases, with 12 bases separating them. The DNA for the CDR3 is TGTGCCAGCAGTTTTTCAGGGGCCGATGAAGCTTTCTTT. Its translation: CASSFSGADEAFF.

The V call is TRBV11-2, the J call TRBJ2-5, with no clear D. V was pared by 5 bases and J by 5 bases, with 9 bases between. This CDR3 has 12 amino acids. Germline V lookup: CDR1 SGHAT, CDR2 FQNNGV. The CDR3 here is CASSPYAETQYF. Written as DNA, the CDR3 is TGTGCCAGCAGCCCCTACGCCGAGACCCAGTACTTC. The variable domain in full, with the rest retrieved from reference TRBV11-2 and TRBJ2-5, is EAGVAQSPRYKIIEKRQSVAFWCNPISGHATLYWYQQILGQGPKLLIQFQNNGVVDDSQLPKDRFSAERLKGVDSTLKIQPAKLEDSAVYLCASSPYAETQYFGPGTRLLVL.

In its sample, this clonotype was seen once. J is TRBJ2-1 and V is TRBV6-1, with TRBD1 matching 8 bases. V shed 5 bases and J 8 bases; nucleotides not matched to a gene: 8. The CDR3 covers 14 residues. The V gene's germline CDR1 is MNHNS and CDR2 SASEGT. The CDR3 DNA reads TGTGCCAGCAGTCTCCGGGACAGGTCCCATGAGCAGTTCTTC. Protein product: CASSLRDRSHEQFF.

V usage is TRBV27 and J usage is TRBJ1-1; unclear D gene. This CDR3 is built from 15 residues. Between the trimmed V and J ends, which lost 0 bases and 1 base, there was a span of 9 bases. Per the germline V gene, CDR1 is MNHEY and CDR2 is SMNVEV (reference sequence). Written as DNA, the CDR3 is TGTGCCAGCAGTTTATCCGTCTTGGGGAACACTGAAGCTTTCTTT. It is translated as CASSLSVLGNTEAFF.

The chain links TRBV19 to TRBJ1-6; D ambiguous. The CDR3 is made up of 15 amino acids. Looked up from germline, CDR1 is LNHDA and CDR2 is SQIVND (reference sequence). The ends were cut back, 4 bases at V and 10 bases at J, with 17 bases in the middle. The CDR3 loop is CASSSPGAYPSPLHF. The CDR3 DNA is TGTGCCAGTAGTAGCCCCGGAGCTTATCCATCACCCCTCCACTTT. Full variable domain (rest looked up from reference TRBV19 and TRBJ1-6): DGGITQSPKYLFRKEGQNVTLSCEQNLNHDAMYWYRQDPGQGLRLIYYSQIVNDFQKGDIAEGYSVSREKKESFPLTVTSAQKNPTAFYLCASSSPGAYPSPLHFGNGTRLTVT.

The chain employs TRBV19 and TRBJ1-1; the D gene is possibly TRBD1 (6 bases). This CDR3 is built from 14 residues. From germline, CDR1 is LNHDA and CDR2 SQIVND (reference sequence). Trimming removed 3 bases from V and 8 bases from J, with 16 bases in between. CDR3 sequence reads: CASSIIIGQIEAFF. The CDR3 region has the DNA TGTGCCAGTAGTATTATTATCGGACAGATCGAAGCTTTCTTT.

The chain recombines TRBV10-3 with TRBJ1-6; 7 bases align to TRBD1. V was clipped by 4 bases and J by 6 bases; unmatched bases: 6. Germline V gene sequence: CDR1 ENHRY, CDR2 SYGVKD. The CDR3 is made up of 15 amino acids. The CDR3 loop reads CAISGIGGTNSPLHF. The CDR3 DNA follows: TGTGCCATCAGTGGAATAGGGGGCACTAATTCACCCCTCCACTTT.

This clonotype was recorded only once. This chain connects TRBV9 to TRBJ2-7, with 8 positions matching TRBD2. V lost 4 bases to trimming and J lost 7 bases; unmatched junction nucleotides: 7. The CDR3 runs to 13 residues. Germline values: CDR1 SGDLS, CDR2 YYNGEE. CDR3 in DNA: TGTGCCAGCAGCACCCGGACTAGCCGGGAGCAGTACTTC. It specifies CASSTRTSREQYF.

This CDR3 is CASSIQGGEQYF. In DNA, the CDR3 is TGTGCCAGCAGCATACAGGGAGGCGAGCAGTACTTC. The genes are TRBV9 and TRBJ2-7, with D perhaps assigned TRBD1 or TRBD2 (6 bases each). The germline gives CDR1 SGDLS, CDR2 YYNGEE. CDR3 length: 12 amino acids. The germline V and J ends were trimmed by 4 bases and 6 bases, with 11 bases remaining between them.

The chain has TRBV5-1 and TRBJ2-1, with D hard to call. Germline V CDR1 and CDR2: SGHRS, YFSETQ. The CDR3 sequence is 12 residues long. V lost 5 bases and J lost 4, with 7 bases in between. CDR3 in amino acids: CASRVAYNEQFF. As DNA, the CDR3 is TGCGCCAGCAGAGTAGCTTACAATGAGCAGTTCTTC. The entire variable domain, with the rest obtained from reference TRBV5-1 and TRBJ2-1, is as follows: KAGVTQTPRYLIKTRGQQVTLSCSPISGHRSVSWYQQTPGQGLQFLFEYFSETQRNKGNFPGRFSGRQFSNSRSEMNVSTLELGDSALYLCASRVAYNEQFFGPGTRLTVL.

Sample share makes this clonotype medium-sized. The CDR3 spells CASSPRTGGLINYGYTF. The CDR3 region has the DNA TGTGCCAGCAGCCCGCGGACAGGGGGGTTAATCAACTATGGCTACACCTTC. The chain employs TRBV11-3 and TRBJ1-2, with TRBD1 matching over 10 bases. The CDR3 is 17 residues long. V was clipped by 5 bases and J by 2 bases; unmatched bases: 11. Germline V gene data show CDR1 as SGHNT and CDR2 as YENEEA.

The CDR3 nucleotides read TGTGCCAGCAGTTTAATAGGGATCGCAGATACGCAGTATTTT. Its protein product is CASSLIGIADTQYF. This chain uses TRBV12-3 or TRBV12-4 with TRBJ2-3; D is unclear. This CDR3 has 14 amino acids. V was pared by 2 bases and J by 4 bases, with 10 bases between.

The chain employs TRBV2 and TRBJ2-3; 10 bases map to TRBD1. V gave up 10 bases and J gave up 5 bases; unmatched junction bases: 9. The CDR3 sequence is 14 residues long. Germline values: CDR1 SNHLY, CDR2 FYNNEI. CDR3: CAILNDRGRDTQYF. In nucleotides, the CDR3 is TGTGCCATTCTAAACGACAGGGGGCGAGATACGCAGTATTTT.

The chain employs TRBV6-5 and TRBJ2-6, with 7 nucleotides matching TRBD2. Germline-derived CDR1 and CDR2 are MNHEY and SVGAGI. The CDR3 runs to 16 residues. V lost 5 bases, J lost 2 bases, and 6 bases stayed unmatched. CDR3 in DNA: TGTGCCAGCAGTCTACGGGGGGACCCTGGGGCCAACGTCCTGACTTTC. It specifies CASSLRGDPGANVLTF.

The chain combines TRBV20-1 with TRBJ1-1; D not resolved. This CDR3 spans 15 amino acids. Germline assignment: CDR1 DFQATT and CDR2 SNEGSKA (reference sequence). With 1 base removed from V and 0 bases from J, the gap between germline ends came to 12 bases. The CDR3 region is CSARVAREMNTEAFF. DNA of the CDR3: TGCAGTGCTAGAGTGGCCCGGGAGATGAACACTGAAGCTTTCTTT.

The chain couples TRBV27 to TRBJ2-7, with a possible D match to TRBD1 (6 bases). Looked up from germline, CDR1 is MNHEY and CDR2 is SMNVEV (reference sequence). Trimming took off 3 bases at V and 3 bases at J, with 12 bases between the two ends. The CDR3 runs 14 residues. CDR3 loop: CASSFSTGGYEQYF. In DNA form, the CDR3 reads TGTGCCAGCAGTTTCTCGACAGGCGGCTACGAGCAGTACTTC.

The chain carries TRBV6-5 and TRBJ1-2; no clear D gene. Trimming pared 2 bases from V and 7 bases from J, leaving 8 bases between. The CDR3 spans 12 residues. CDR1 is MNHEY and CDR2 is SVGAGI in the germline V gene. DNA for the CDR3: TGTGCCAGCAGTTACAGGGAAGGTGGCTACACCTTC. Amino acid sequence: CASSYREGGYTF.